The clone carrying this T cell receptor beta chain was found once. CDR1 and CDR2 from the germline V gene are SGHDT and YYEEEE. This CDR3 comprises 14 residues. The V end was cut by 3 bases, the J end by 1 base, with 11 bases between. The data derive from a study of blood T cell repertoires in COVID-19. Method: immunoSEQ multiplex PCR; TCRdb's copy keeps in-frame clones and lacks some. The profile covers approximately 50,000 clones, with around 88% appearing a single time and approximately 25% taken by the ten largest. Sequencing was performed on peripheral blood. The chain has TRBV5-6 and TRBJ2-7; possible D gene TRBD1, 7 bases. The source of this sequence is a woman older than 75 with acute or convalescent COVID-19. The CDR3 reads CASSYAGGSYEQYV. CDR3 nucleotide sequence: TGTGCCAGCAGCTATGCAGGGGGGTCCTACGAGCAGTACGTC.